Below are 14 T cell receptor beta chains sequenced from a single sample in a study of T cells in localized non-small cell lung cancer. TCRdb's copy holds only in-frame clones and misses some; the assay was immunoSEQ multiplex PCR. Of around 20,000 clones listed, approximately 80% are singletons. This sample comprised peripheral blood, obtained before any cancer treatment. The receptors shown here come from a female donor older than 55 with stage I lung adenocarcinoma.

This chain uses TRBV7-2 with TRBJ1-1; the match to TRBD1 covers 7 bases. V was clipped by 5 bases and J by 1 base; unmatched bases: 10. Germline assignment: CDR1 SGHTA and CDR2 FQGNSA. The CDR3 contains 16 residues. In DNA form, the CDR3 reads TGTGCCAGCAGCCCGGCGAGGGGGCGAAGGAACACTGAAGCTTTCTTT. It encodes CASSPARGRRNTEAFF.

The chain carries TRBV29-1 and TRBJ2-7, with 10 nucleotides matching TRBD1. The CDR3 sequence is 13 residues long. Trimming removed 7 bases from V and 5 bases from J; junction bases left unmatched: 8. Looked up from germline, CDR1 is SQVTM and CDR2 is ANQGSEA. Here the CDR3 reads CSARATGGDEQYF. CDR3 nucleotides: TGCAGCGCCCGAGCGACAGGGGGCGACGAGCAGTACTTC.

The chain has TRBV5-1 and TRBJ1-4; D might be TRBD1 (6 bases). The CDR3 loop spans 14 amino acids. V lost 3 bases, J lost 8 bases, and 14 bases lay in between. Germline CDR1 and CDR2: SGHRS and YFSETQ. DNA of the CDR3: TGCGCCAGCAGCTCGGGAGGGGGAGGAGAAAAACTGTTTTTT. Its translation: CASSSGGGGEKLFF.

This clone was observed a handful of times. CDR3 nucleotide sequence: TGTGCCAGCAGCTTATCTGAAGCTTTCTTT. Protein: CASSLSEAFF. The V gene is TRBV7-9, the J gene TRBJ1-1; D remains ambiguous. V lost 2 bases and J lost 6, with 1 base in between. The germline V gene has CDR1 SEHNR and CDR2 FQNEAQ (reference sequence). CDR3 length equals 10 residues.

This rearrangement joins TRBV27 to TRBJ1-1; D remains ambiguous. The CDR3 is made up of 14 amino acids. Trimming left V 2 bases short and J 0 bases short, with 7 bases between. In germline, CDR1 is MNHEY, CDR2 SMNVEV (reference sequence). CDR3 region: CASSLGVLNTEAFF. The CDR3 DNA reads TGTGCCAGCAGTTTAGGAGTTTTGAACACTGAAGCTTTCTTT.

For the CDR3, the DNA is TGTGCCAGCAGGCAGACTAACACAGATACGCAGTATTTT. Translation: CASRQTNTDTQYF. The V gene is TRBV2, the J gene TRBJ2-3; TRBD2 might be the D (5 bases). The V gene lost 6 bases and the J gene lost 2 bases, with 9 bases spanning the gap. CDR3 size: 13 residues. Germline assignment: CDR1 SNHLY and CDR2 FYNNEI.

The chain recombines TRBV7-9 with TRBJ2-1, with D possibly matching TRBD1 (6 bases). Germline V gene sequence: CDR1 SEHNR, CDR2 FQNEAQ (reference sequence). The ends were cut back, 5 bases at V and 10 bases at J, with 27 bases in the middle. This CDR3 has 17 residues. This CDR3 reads CASSVRTDRLGKGEQFF. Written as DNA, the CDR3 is TGTGCCAGCAGCGTGAGAACCGACAGGTTGGGTAAAGGGGAGCAGTTCTTC.

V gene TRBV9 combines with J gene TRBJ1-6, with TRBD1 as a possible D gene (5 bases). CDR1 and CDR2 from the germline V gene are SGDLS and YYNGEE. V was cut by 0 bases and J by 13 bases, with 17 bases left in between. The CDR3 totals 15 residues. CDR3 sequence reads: CASSVGDGTGVPLHF. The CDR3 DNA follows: TGTGCCAGCAGCGTAGGAGACGGGACTGGGGTTCCCCTCCACTTT.

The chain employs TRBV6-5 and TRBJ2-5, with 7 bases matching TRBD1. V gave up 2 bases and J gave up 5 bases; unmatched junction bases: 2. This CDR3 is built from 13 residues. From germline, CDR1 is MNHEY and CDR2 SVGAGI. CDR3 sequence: CASSYDRAETQYF. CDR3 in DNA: TGTGCCAGCAGTTACGACAGGGCGGAGACCCAGTACTTC.

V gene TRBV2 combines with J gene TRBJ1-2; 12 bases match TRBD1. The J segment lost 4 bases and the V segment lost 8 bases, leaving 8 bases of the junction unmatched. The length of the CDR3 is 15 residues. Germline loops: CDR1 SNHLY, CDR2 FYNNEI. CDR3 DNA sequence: TGTGCCAGCTCAGGGACAGGGGGCTTGTCCTATGGCTACACCTTC. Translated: CASSGTGGLSYGYTF.

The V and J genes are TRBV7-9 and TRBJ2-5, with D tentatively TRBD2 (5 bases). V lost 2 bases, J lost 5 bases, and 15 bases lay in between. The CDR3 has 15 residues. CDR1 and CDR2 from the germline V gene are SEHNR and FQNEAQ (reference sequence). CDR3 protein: CASSLWVGVGETQYF. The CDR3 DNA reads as TGTGCCAGCAGCTTATGGGTCGGGGTAGGGGAGACCCAGTACTTC.

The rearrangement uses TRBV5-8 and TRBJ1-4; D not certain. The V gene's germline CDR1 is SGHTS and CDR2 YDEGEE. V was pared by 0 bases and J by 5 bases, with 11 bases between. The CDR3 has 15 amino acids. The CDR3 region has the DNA TGTGCCAGCAGCTTGGTGTTCTCCGGGAATGAAAAACTGTTTTTT. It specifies CASSLVFSGNEKLFF.

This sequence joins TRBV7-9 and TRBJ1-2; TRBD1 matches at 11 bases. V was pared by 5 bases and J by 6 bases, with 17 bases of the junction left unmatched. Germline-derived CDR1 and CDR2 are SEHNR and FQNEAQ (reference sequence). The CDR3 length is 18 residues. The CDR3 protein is CASSHFGQGAIIWDGYTF. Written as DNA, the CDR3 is TGTGCCAGCAGCCATTTCGGACAGGGGGCTATAATTTGGGATGGCTACACCTTC.

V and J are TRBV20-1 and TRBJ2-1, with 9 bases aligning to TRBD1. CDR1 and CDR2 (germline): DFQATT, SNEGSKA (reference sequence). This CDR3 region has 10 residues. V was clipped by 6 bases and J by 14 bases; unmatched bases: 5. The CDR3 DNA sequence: TGCAGTGCCCAGGACAGGGGAGAGTTCTTC. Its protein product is CSAQDRGEFF.